Each of the 32 T cell receptor beta chains below was sequenced from the same sample in a study of T cells expressing NK-cell markers. TCRdb re-called the 5' RACE reads and gives one entry per CDR3 protein, without DNA. Its listing shows about 30,000 distinct CDR3 sequences. The sequencing input was blood T cells: a sorted CD56 or NKG2C T cell subset, CD4+ or CD8+ T cells, or bulk PBMC T cells (not recorded which). Receptor source: a woman between 18 and 69 years old in good health.

The chain joins TRBV7-8 to TRBJ1-6; TCRdb lists TRBD1, though no DNA is available to test this call. Germline-derived CDR1 and CDR2 are SGHVS and FQNEAQ. The CDR3 is 19 amino acids. The CDR3 protein is CASSPTRTGGREFNSPLHF.

The chain has TRBV6-1 and TRBJ2-5; the TCRdb D gene call, TRBD1, has no DNA to confirm it. CDR3 size: 15 residues. Per germline, CDR1 MNHNS and CDR2 SASEGT. CDR3 sequence: CASSPLWEREETQYF.

V gene TRBV7-8 combines with J gene TRBJ2-1; TCRdb's assignment of TRBD2 cannot be checked, as there is no DNA. The CDR3 runs to 15 residues. The germline V gene has CDR1 SGHVS and CDR2 FQNEAQ. This chain's CDR3 is CASSQTSEIYNEQFF.

This chain connects TRBV11-1 to TRBJ2-7; TCRdb's assignment of TRBD2 cannot be checked, as there is no DNA. The V gene's germline CDR1 is SGHAT and CDR2 FQDESV (reference sequence). CDR3 size: 16 residues. CDR3 amino acids: CASSDPEGGSSYEQYF.

The V gene is TRBV7-2, the J gene TRBJ1-2. This CDR3 is 14 amino acids long. Germline V gives CDR1 SGHTA, CDR2 FQGNSA. CDR3 protein: CASSPEALLYGYTF.

J is TRBJ2-7 and V is TRBV15; with no DNA, the TCRdb D assignment of TRBD2 cannot be verified. CDR3 length: 16 residues. Germline assignment: CDR1 LNHNV and CDR2 YYDKDF (reference sequence). The CDR3 reads CATSREGLAGVYEQYF.

CDR3 region: CASSQDTAPINTGELFF. V gene TRBV4-1 combines with J gene TRBJ2-2; TCRdb indicates TRBD2, and absent DNA this call remains unverified. CDR1 is MGHRA, CDR2 YSYEKL, per germline. The CDR3 extends over 17 amino acids.

This CDR3 is CASSISTGKARYEQYF. The genes are TRBV7-9 and TRBJ2-7; the D call of TRBD2 rests on TCRdb alone, since no DNA is present to check it. CDR3 length: 16 amino acids. Germline-derived CDR1 and CDR2 are SEHNR and FQNEAQ (reference sequence).

This rearrangement joins TRBV2 to TRBJ1-6. CDR1 is SNHLY and CDR2 is FYNNEI in the germline V gene. The CDR3 spans 14 residues. This CDR3 reads CASSIGSYNSPLHF.

The CDR3 sequence is CASSLTSGEGNEQFF. The chain recombines TRBV5-5 with TRBJ2-1; TCRdb proposes TRBD2, but this gene call is untestable without DNA. The CDR3 runs to 15 residues. Germline lookup yields CDR1 SGHKS and CDR2 YYEKEE (reference sequence).

This sequence joins TRBV28 and TRBJ2-3; TCRdb reports TRBD2, a call that lacks DNA to check it against. CDR1 and CDR2 (germline): MDHEN, SYDVKM. This CDR3 has 16 residues. The CDR3: CASSPSSGGTTDTQYF.

The chain recombines TRBV5-1 with TRBJ2-1; TCRdb proposes TRBD2, but this gene call is untestable without DNA. This CDR3 has 14 amino acids. The V gene's germline CDR1 is SGHRS and CDR2 YFSETQ. The CDR3: CASSGGTSANEQFF.

This sequence joins TRBV5-1 and TRBJ2-7. The length of the CDR3 is 14 residues. CDR1 SGHRS and CDR2 YFSETQ come from the germline V gene. The CDR3 loop reads CASSLRQSSYEQYF.

This chain joins TRBV7-3 and TRBJ2-1. Germline V gene sequence: CDR1 SGHTA, CDR2 FQGTGA. The CDR3 runs to 15 residues. CDR3 protein: CASSIRQGSYNEQFF.

The gene calls are TRBV29-1 and TRBJ2-3. The CDR3 extends over 15 amino acids. Germline V CDR1 and CDR2: SQVTM, ANQGSEA. CDR3 amino acids: CSVDGVDSYTDTQYF.

The J gene is TRBJ2-5, the V gene TRBV12-3 or TRBV12-4; the TCRdb D gene call, TRBD1, has no DNA to confirm it. The CDR3 is made up of 16 amino acids. CDR3 region: CASSFGQGVSQETQYF.

The V gene is TRBV12-3 or TRBV12-4, the J gene TRBJ2-5; the TCRdb call, TRBD2, lacks DNA for checking. There are 14 residues in the CDR3. The CDR3 spells CASRPGTSGETQYF.

The rearrangement joins TRBV9 to TRBJ2-7; TCRdb picks TRBD2, but there is no DNA to check that call. The germline V gene has CDR1 SGDLS and CDR2 YYNGEE. This CDR3 has 16 amino acids. The CDR3 is CASSVEERGVPYEQYF.

V gene TRBV4-2 combines with J gene TRBJ2-7; as DNA is missing, the TRBD1 call by TCRdb cannot be tested. This CDR3 has 17 amino acids. Germline V gene lookup returns CDR1 LGHNA and CDR2 YNFKEQ. The CDR3 protein is CASSQEREPSGGYEQYF.

The gene calls are TRBV27 and TRBJ2-6. Germline V gene lookup returns CDR1 MNHEY and CDR2 SMNVEV (reference sequence). The CDR3 loop spans 17 amino acids. CDR3 loop: CASSLSQTWSGANVLTF.

The genes are TRBV12-3 or TRBV12-4 and TRBJ2-3; TCRdb's D call, TRBD1, is unchecked because there is no DNA. This CDR3 has 17 amino acids. CDR3 in amino acids: CASSRGGDRSVTDTQYF.

The V call is TRBV7-6, the J call TRBJ2-2; TCRdb names TRBD2, which stays unverified in the absence of DNA. This CDR3 region has 14 residues. The germline CDR1 and CDR2 sequences are SGHVS and FNYEAQ. The CDR3 reads CASSLGEGARELFF.

The rearrangement joins TRBV4-1 to TRBJ2-2; TCRdb reports TRBD1, a call that lacks DNA to check it against. Germline V gene lookup returns CDR1 MGHRA and CDR2 YSYEKL. The CDR3 is 16 residues long. The CDR3 region is CASSRGQAVLAGELFF.

The V and J genes are TRBV3-1 and TRBJ1-5; TCRdb's D call of TRBD1 is untestable without DNA. The germline CDR1 and CDR2 sequences are LGHDT and YNNKEL (reference sequence). The CDR3 is 17 amino acids. Here the CDR3 reads CASSPSTGGDSNQPQHF.

The CDR3 here is CASSQYYSGSHTEAFF. The J gene is TRBJ1-1, the V gene TRBV3-1; TCRdb names TRBD1, which stays unverified in the absence of DNA. Germline V gene data show CDR1 as LGHDT and CDR2 as YNNKEL (reference sequence). This CDR3 has 16 residues.

The chain has TRBV20-1 and TRBJ2-7; TCRdb reports TRBD2, a call that lacks DNA to check it against. Germline loops: CDR1 DFQATT, CDR2 SNEGSKA (reference sequence). The CDR3 contains 14 residues. The CDR3 region is CSAPSGSGSYEQYF.

The chain joins TRBV3-1 to TRBJ2-2; TCRdb gives TRBD1 as the D gene, but with no DNA this cannot be confirmed. This CDR3 region has 16 residues. Germline V gives CDR1 LGHDT, CDR2 YNNKEL (reference sequence). The CDR3 reads CASSQGTGVNTGELFF.

The chain uses TRBV6-4 and TRBJ2-3; TCRdb indicates TRBD2, and absent DNA this call remains unverified. The germline V gene encodes CDR1 MRHNA and CDR2 SNTAGT. The CDR3 length is 15 residues. This chain's CDR3 is CASSLTSGSTDTQYF.

The chain links TRBV4-1 to TRBJ1-5; the D call from TCRdb, TRBD1, cannot be confirmed without DNA. This CDR3 is built from 18 residues. Germline CDR1 is MGHRA and CDR2 is YSYEKL. The CDR3 here is CASSQYGGKGANHQPQHF.

The chain has TRBV5-1 and TRBJ2-5; checking the TCRdb D call of TRBD1 is not possible without DNA. Germline CDR1 and CDR2: SGHRS and YFSETQ. The CDR3 length is 14 residues. The CDR3 reads CASGPEMSKETQYF.

The J gene is TRBJ1-2, the V gene TRBV12-3 or TRBV12-4. This CDR3 has 15 amino acids. This CDR3 is CASSLGRSFNYGYTF.

The chain carries TRBV20-1 and TRBJ2-5; TCRdb selects TRBD1, and the lack of DNA leaves this call unchecked. Germline V gene data show CDR1 as DFQATT and CDR2 as SNEGSKA (reference sequence). CDR3 size: 17 residues. CDR3 region: CSARDRGDRLVQETQYF.